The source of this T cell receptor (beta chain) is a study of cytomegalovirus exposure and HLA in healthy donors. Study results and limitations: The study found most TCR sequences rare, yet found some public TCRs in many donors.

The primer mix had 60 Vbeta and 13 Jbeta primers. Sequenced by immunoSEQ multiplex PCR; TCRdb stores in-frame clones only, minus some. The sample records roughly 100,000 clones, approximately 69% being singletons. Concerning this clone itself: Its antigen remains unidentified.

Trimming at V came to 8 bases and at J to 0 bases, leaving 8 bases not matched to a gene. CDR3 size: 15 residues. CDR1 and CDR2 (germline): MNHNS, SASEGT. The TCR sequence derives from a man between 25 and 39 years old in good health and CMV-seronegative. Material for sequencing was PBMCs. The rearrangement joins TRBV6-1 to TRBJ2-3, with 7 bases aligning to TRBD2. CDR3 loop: CASRILAFSTDTQYF. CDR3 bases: TGTGCCAGCCGGATACTAGCGTTTAGCACAGATACGCAGTATTTT.